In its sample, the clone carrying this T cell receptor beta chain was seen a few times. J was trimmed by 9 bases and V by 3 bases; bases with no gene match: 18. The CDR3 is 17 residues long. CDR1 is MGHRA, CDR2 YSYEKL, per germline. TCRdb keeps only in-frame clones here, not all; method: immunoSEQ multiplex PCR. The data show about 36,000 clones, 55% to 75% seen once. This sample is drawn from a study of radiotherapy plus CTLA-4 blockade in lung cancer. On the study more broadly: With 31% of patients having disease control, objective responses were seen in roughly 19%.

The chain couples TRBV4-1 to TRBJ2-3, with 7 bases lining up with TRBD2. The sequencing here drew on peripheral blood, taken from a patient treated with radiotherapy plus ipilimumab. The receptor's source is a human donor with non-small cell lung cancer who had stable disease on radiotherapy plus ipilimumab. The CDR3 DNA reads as TGCGCCAGCAGCCAGGCTATGAGACAGACTTCCGGGAGGACGCAGTATTTT. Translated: CASSQAMRQTSGRTQYF.